This T cell receptor beta chain was captured by sequencing in a study of T cells in Graves' hyperthyroidism and ophthalmopathy. At the level of the study: Before treatment of any kind, peripheral blood was taken at initial diagnosis.

The CDR3 extends over 21 amino acids. Losses at the gene ends were 8 bases for V and 5 bases for J; bases not matched to a gene: 24. The germline gives CDR1 KGHDR, CDR2 SFDVKD. Stable Graves' hyperthyroidism meant no ophthalmopathy progression within 18 months. A remark on this clonotype: What it recognizes is unknown.

Amplified TCR beta CDR3 regions came from RNA transcripts. The TCR CDR3 was amplified in a first-round RT-PCR using the HTBI primer set. MiXCR, run by TCRdb on the multiplex PCR reads, gives a single entry per CDR3 protein. The sample has about 420,000 distinct CDR3 sequences; roughly an eighth are singletons. Study results and limitations: Most thyroid-expanded clonotypes above 0.001 were also found in blood.

This sequence was found in a woman aged 18-35 years with Graves' hyperthyroidism. The sequencing input was blood. The chain employs TRBV24-1 and TRBJ2-5; 14 nucleotides agree with TRBD2. The CDR3 protein is CATTLDLRLAGGPVYGETQYF. The CDR3 region has the DNA TGTGCCACCACCCTAGATTTAAGACTAGCGGGAGGGCCGGTTTATGGGGAGACCCAGTACTTC.